This is a list of T cell receptor beta chains from one sample in a study of response to subunit inactivated influenza vaccine. From the RT-PCR reads, TCRdb called clonotypes with MiXCR, one entry per CDR3 protein. The table has 500,000 or so distinct CDR3 sequences, 16% seen once. The sequences come from CD4+ T cells sorted from PBMCs, collected around 25 months after vaccination. Receptor source: a man aged 50 to 75 who received an inactivated influenza vaccine. Both conserved end residues are part of each CDR3. D genes are given only for firm matches. For some rows the clone size is stated as once, few or many, or as a class when expanded; others skip it.

size	J	V	D	CDR3	DNA
few	TRBJ2-5	TRBV27	TRBD1	CEESQGVAETQYF	TGTGAAGAATCACAGGGGGTGGCCGAGACCCAGTACTTC
NA	TRBJ2-3	TRBV15	TRBD2	CATSRLTSGVHLDTQYF	TGTGCCACCAGCAGGTTGACTAGCGGGGTTCATTTAGATACGCAGTATTTT
NA	TRBJ2-7	TRBV12-3/TRBV12-4	TRBD1	CASSPRDSISYEQYF	TGTGCCAGCAGTCCCCGGGACAGCATCTCCTACGAGCAGTACTTC
NA	TRBJ2-7	TRBV6-1	TRBD1	CASQGTGGFYEQYF	TGTGCCAGCCAAGGGACAGGGGGCTTCTACGAGCAGTACTTC
NA	TRBJ2-2	TRBV4-3	NA	CASSPETFTAGELFF	TGCGCCAGCAGCCCAGAGACCTTTACTGCGGGGGAGCTGTTTTTT
NA	TRBJ2-1	TRBV25-1	TRBD2	CASSGRLAGDPQAEQFF	TGTGCCAGCAGTGGGCGACTAGCGGGGGACCCGCAGGCTGAGCAGTTCTTC
few	TRBJ1-4	TRBV18	NA	CASSPRRATNEKLFF	TGTGCCAGCTCACCACGCAGGGCAACTAATGAAAAACTGTTTTTT
few	TRBJ1-4	TRBV2	TRBD1	CASRVGQSNEKLFF	TGTGCCAGCAGGGTGGGACAGTCTAATGAAAAACTGTTTTTT
few	TRBJ2-5	TRBV5-6	NA	CASSLMRGARQETQYF	TGTGCCAGCAGCTTGATGAGAGGGGCAAGGCAAGAGACCCAGTACTTC
NA	TRBJ2-7	TRBV6-1	NA	CASSRVPAYEQYF	TGTGCCAGCAGCAGGGTACCAGCCTACGAGCAGTACTTC
few	TRBJ2-5	TRBV6-1	TRBD1	CASSWDREETQYF	TGTGCCAGCAGCTGGGACAGGGAAGAGACCCAGTACTTC
NA	TRBJ1-5	TRBV15	NA	CATSRGGDNQPQHF	TGTGCCACCAGCAGAGGGGGCGACAATCAGCCCCAGCATTTT
NA	TRBJ2-2	TRBV5-1	NA	CASSQTLTGELFF	TGCGCCAGCAGCCAGACCCTCACCGGGGAGCTGTTTTTT
NA	TRBJ2-5	TRBV6-2/TRBV6-3	TRBD2	CASSRTSGRIQETQYF	TGTGCCAGCAGCCGGACTAGCGGGAGGATCCAAGAGACCCAGTACTTC
many	TRBJ2-7	TRBV20-1	TRBD1	CSARSPQQGVLSYEQYF	TGCAGTGCTAGATCGCCGCAACAGGGGGTTCTCTCCTACGAGCAGTACTTC
NA	TRBJ2-1	TRBV5-5	NA	CASSLMGVSYNEQFF	TGTGCCAGCAGCTTGATGGGGGTATCCTACAATGAGCAGTTCTTC
NA	TRBJ1-1	TRBV20-1	NA	CSPWSSGNTEAFF	TGCAGTCCATGGTCGTCAGGCAACACTGAAGCTTTCTTT
NA	TRBJ2-3	TRBV20-1	NA	CSARDPGLLYSSTDTQYF	TGCAGTGCTAGAGACCCGGGACTTCTTTATTCTAGCACAGATACGCAGTATTTT
NA	TRBJ2-3	TRBV20-1	TRBD1	CSASKGQAISTDTQYF	TGCAGTGCCTCAAAAGGACAGGCTATAAGCACAGATACGCAGTATTTT
few	TRBJ2-3	TRBV20-1	NA	CSASYSSLSTDTQYF	TGCAGTGCTAGCTATTCCTCCCTTAGCACAGATACGCAGTATTTT
few	TRBJ1-5	TRBV20-1	NA	CSARQTQGYRDQPQHF	TGCAGTGCTAGGCAAACCCAAGGCTATAGGGATCAGCCCCAGCATTTT
NA	TRBJ1-5	TRBV6-2/TRBV6-3	NA	CASTEYNQPQHF	TGTGCCAGCACCGAGTACAATCAGCCCCAGCATTTT
NA	TRBJ1-2	TRBV28	NA	CASSFPGLGGYTF	TGTGCCAGCAGTTTCCCGGGTTTAGGCGGCTACACCTTC
once	TRBJ2-5	TRBV29-1	TRBD2	CSVDTSGIETQYF	TGCAGCGTTGATACTAGCGGGATTGAGACCCAGTACTTC
NA	TRBJ1-2	TRBV5-1	NA	CASSPGLAAVGYTF	TGCGCCAGCAGTCCTGGGCTCGCGGCGGTTGGCTACACCTTC
many	TRBJ1-1	TRBV5-1	NA	CASSLAPGNTEAFF	TGTGCCAGCAGCTTAGCACCGGGGAACACTGAAGCTTTCTTT
once	TRBJ2-1	TRBV6-2/TRBV6-3	TRBD2	CASSYIGLAEHNEQFF	TGTGCCAGCAGTTACATAGGACTAGCGGAGCACAATGAGCAGTTCTTC
few	TRBJ2-7	TRBV10-3	NA	CAISESIAGGQYF	TGTGCCATCAGTGAGTCGATAGCAGGAGGGCAGTACTTC
few	TRBJ1-4	TRBV29-1	NA	CSVETGREKLFF	TGCAGCGTTGAAACGGGGAGGGAAAAACTGTTTTTT
NA	TRBJ1-2	TRBV3-1	NA	CASSQDVGGYGYTF	TGTGCCAGCAGCCAAGATGTTGGGGGTTATGGCTACACCTTC
NA	TRBJ2-7	TRBV5-1	NA	CASSRRMTGTYEQYF	TGCGCCAGCAGTCGTCGAATGACAGGTACCTACGAGCAGTACTTC
NA	TRBJ2-3	TRBV6-1	TRBD1	CASSEDRGTDTQYF	TGTGCCAGCAGTGAAGACAGGGGGACAGATACGCAGTATTTT
few	TRBJ2-7	TRBV6-5	NA	CASSYLRGKEYEQYF	TGTGCCAGCAGTTACCTGAGGGGAAAGGAATACGAGCAGTACTTC
NA	TRBJ1-2	TRBV5-5	NA	CASSLEYVGIYGYTF	TGTGCCAGCAGCTTGGAATACGTGGGTATCTATGGCTACACCTTC
few	TRBJ2-7	TRBV12-3/TRBV12-4	TRBD1	CASSFGQDEQYF	TGTGCCAGCAGTTTCGGACAGGACGAGCAGTACTTC
few	TRBJ2-3	TRBV3-1	NA	CASSPYPRGTDTQYF	TGTGCCAGCAGCCCCTACCCCCGAGGCACAGATACGCAGTATTTT
NA	TRBJ2-7	TRBV20-1	NA	CSARDRDLLNEQYF	TGCAGTGCTAGAGATAGAGACTTACTGAACGAGCAGTACTTC
few	TRBJ2-7	TRBV28	TRBD2	CASSSGTSGISYEQYF	TGTGCCAGCAGTTCCGGGACTAGCGGGATCTCCTACGAGCAGTACTTC
NA	TRBJ1-4	TRBV5-1	NA	CASSLGDVVSGEKLFF	TGCGCCAGCAGCTTGGGCGACGTCGTTAGTGGTGAAAAACTGTTTTTT
few	TRBJ2-2	TRBV5-1	NA	CASSLEFRGANTGELFF	TGCGCCAGCAGCTTGGAGTTCCGGGGAGCGAACACCGGGGAGCTGTTTTTT
few	TRBJ2-1	TRBV6-2/TRBV6-3	NA	CASSNPRDPWFF	TGTGCCAGCAGTAACCCACGGGACCCATGGTTCTTC
few	TRBJ2-3	TRBV4-2	NA	CASRGSRDTDTQYF	TGTGCCAGCAGGGGTAGCCGGGACACAGATACGCAGTATTTT
NA	TRBJ2-7	TRBV10-3	TRBD2	CAITSGSTYEQYF	TGTGCCATCACTAGCGGGAGCACCTACGAGCAGTACTTC
many	TRBJ2-3	TRBV12-3/TRBV12-4	TRBD1	CASSFSVQGATDTQYF	TGTGCCAGCAGTTTTTCAGTGCAGGGGGCAACAGATACGCAGTATTTT
NA	TRBJ1-2	TRBV12-3/TRBV12-4	TRBD1	CASSRRTGFGYTF	TGTGCCAGCAGTCGGAGGACAGGGTTTGGCTACACCTTC
few	TRBJ2-1	TRBV20-1	TRBD2	CSARDASRGGNEQFF	TGCAGTGCTAGAGATGCGTCCCGGGGGGGCAATGAGCAGTTCTTC
NA	TRBJ2-3	TRBV24-1	TRBD2	CATGASGTDTQYF	TGTGCCACCGGTGCTAGCGGGACAGATACGCAGTATTTT
many	TRBJ1-5	TRBV20-1	TRBD1	CSAPEKDQGVWDQPQHF	TGCAGTGCTCCCGAAAAAGATCAGGGGGTTTGGGATCAGCCCCAGCATTTT